The 12 T cell receptor beta chains below come from one sample, sequenced in a study of PD-1 blockade in classical Hodgkin lymphoma. Measured with immunoSEQ multiplex PCR; TCRdb has only the in-frame clones, and not every one. The table shows 23,000 or so clones, with 80% occurring only once. No patient escaped relapse after autologous stem cell transplantation, and brentuximab vedotin exposure varied. The sample here was peripheral blood mononuclear cells (PBMCs), taken at baseline. These TCRs come from a human donor with classical Hodgkin lymphoma.

This chain joins TRBV7-2 and TRBJ2-7, with D unresolved. V lost 4 bases to trimming and J lost 2 bases, with 6 bases between them. Germline-derived CDR1 and CDR2 are SGHTA and FQGNSA. This CDR3 region has 12 residues. The CDR3 here is CASSSTPYEQYF. The CDR3 region has the DNA TGTGCCAGCAGCTCGACCCCCTACGAGCAGTACTTC.

This clone was counted only a few times. V gene TRBV9 combines with J gene TRBJ2-1; unclear D gene. CDR3 length equals 16 residues. Trimming shortened V by 2 bases and J by 15 bases, and 27 bases separated the two germline ends. Germline V gene sequence: CDR1 SGDLS, CDR2 YYNGEE. The CDR3 loop reads CASSVNAEPYNECAFF. The CDR3 DNA follows: TGTGCCAGCAGCGTCAACGCGGAACCCTACAATGAGTGTGCGTTCTTC. Variable domain in full (rest from reference TRBV9 and TRBJ2-1): DSGVTQTPKHLITATGQRVTLRCSPRSGDLSVYWYQQSLDQGLQFLIQYYNGEERAKGNILERFSAQQFPDLHSELNLSSLELGDSALYFCASSVNAEPYNECAFFGPGTRLTVL.

This clone showed up just a few times. The chain joins TRBV7-3 to TRBJ2-3, with D perhaps matching TRBD1 (6 bases). Trimming cost V 3 bases and J 2 bases, with 9 bases left between them. The CDR3 length is 14 residues. Germline CDR1 is SGHTA and CDR2 is FQGTGA. CDR3 DNA: TGTGCCAGCAGCTTCAGGGGTCTCACAGATACGCAGTATTTT. Translated: CASSFRGLTDTQYF.

V usage is TRBV11-2 and J usage is TRBJ2-7, with D perhaps TRBD2 (6 bases). The CDR3 length is 15 residues. V was pared by 1 base and J by 2 bases, with 12 bases between. Germline CDR1 SGHAT, CDR2 FQNNGV. In DNA, the CDR3 is TGTGCCAGCAGCTTAGCCGGGGGTCCCCCCTACGAGCAGTACTTC. Its protein is CASSLAGGPPYEQYF.

The chain employs TRBV14 and TRBJ1-6; 8 positions match TRBD1. Germline CDR1 is SGHDN and CDR2 is FVKESK. The trim removed 1 base at V and 9 bases at J, leaving 8 bases unmatched. This CDR3 comprises 16 residues. The CDR3 protein is CASSQGSGGLGSPLHF. DNA of the CDR3: TGTGCCAGCAGCCAAGGGTCAGGGGGCTTGGGTTCACCCCTCCACTTT. Variable domain in full (rest from reference TRBV14 and TRBJ1-6): EAGVTQFPSHSVIEKGQTVTLRCDPISGHDNLYWYRRVMGKEIKFLLHFVKESKQDESGMPNNRFLAERTGGTYSTLKVQPAELEDSGVYFCASSQGSGGLGSPLHFGNGTRLTVT.

This chain links TRBV5-6 with TRBJ2-7; perhaps TRBD1 as D (6 bases). This CDR3 contains 13 residues. The V end lost 4 bases, the J end lost 4 bases, and 12 bases lay between the germline ends. Per the germline V gene, CDR1 is SGHDT and CDR2 is YYEEEE. CDR3 bases: TGTGCCAGCAGCGTCCTGGACAGATACGAGCAGTACTTC. It translates to CASSVLDRYEQYF.

This clone occurred a few times. The V and J genes are TRBV4-2 and TRBJ1-1; D ambiguous. Germline CDR1 reads LGHNA; CDR2 reads YNFKEQ. The CDR3 loop spans 14 amino acids. The V end lost 0 bases, the J end lost 4 bases, and 9 bases lay between the germline ends. This CDR3 reads CASSQDGGLTEAFF. The CDR3 DNA follows: TGTGCCAGCAGCCAAGATGGAGGGCTCACTGAAGCTTTCTTT.

In its sample, this clone was seen a few times. The rearrangement joins TRBV10-3 to TRBJ2-5; D not certain. Trimming took off 4 bases at V and 5 bases at J, with 11 bases between the two ends. The length of the CDR3 is 13 residues. Germline loops: CDR1 ENHRY, CDR2 SYGVKD. The CDR3 nucleotides are TGTGCCATCAGTGGCCAGGTAGGGGAGACCCAGTACTTC. Its translation is CAISGQVGETQYF.

The chain combines TRBV7-9 with TRBJ2-3, with 7 bases lining up with TRBD2. The V gene end was trimmed by 2 bases and the J gene end by 3 bases; junction bases not matched to a gene: 11. The CDR3 runs to 17 residues. Germline CDR1 is SEHNR and CDR2 is FQNEAQ (reference sequence). The CDR3 protein is CASSLSLLGGLTDTQYF. In nucleotides, the CDR3 is TGTGCCAGCAGCTTATCGCTTTTGGGGGGGTTAACAGATACGCAGTATTTT.

This clone was counted between two and nine times. The chain is built from TRBV6-5 and TRBJ1-5; TRBD1 is a possible D gene (5 bases). This CDR3 has 14 residues. Trimming removed 7 bases from V and 7 bases from J, with 17 bases in between. Germline V lookup: CDR1 MNHEY, CDR2 SVGAGI. The CDR3 coding sequence is TGTGCCAGCAAAAGGGTGCAGGGCGGCCAGCCCCAGCATTTT. The encoded protein is CASKRVQGGQPQHF.

This rearrangement joins TRBV5-5 to TRBJ2-1; 12 nucleotides align to TRBD2. This CDR3 is built from 15 residues. Trimming cost V 4 bases and J 6 bases; bases outside gene matches: 5. CDR1 SGHKS and CDR2 YYEKEE come from the germline V gene (reference sequence). DNA for the CDR3: TGTGCCAGCAGCGGTGGACTAGCGGGGATCAATGAGCAGTTCTTC. It translates to CASSGGLAGINEQFF. Variable domain in full (rest from reference TRBV5-5 and TRBJ2-1): DAGVTQSPTHLIKTRGQQVTLRCSPISGHKSVSWYQQVLGQGPQFIFQYYEKEERGRGNFPDRFSARQFPNYSSELNVNALLLGDSALYLCASSGGLAGINEQFFGPGTRLTVL.

This clone came up once. The CDR3 region has the DNA TGTGCCAGCAGCAGTCAGGGGGGTGACTATGGCTACACCTTC. Translation: CASSSQGGDYGYTF. The genes are TRBV5-6 and TRBJ1-2; TRBD1 aligns across 7 bases. V was clipped by 4 bases and J by 3 bases; unmatched bases: 6. The CDR3 has 14 amino acids. Germline V gene data show CDR1 as SGHDT and CDR2 as YYEEEE.